This T cell receptor beta chain appears in the sequencing data of a study of T cell responses to AZD1222 COVID-19 vaccine. About the study: Combined were second doses at about 4 or about 12 weeks.

The study's findings and limits: The study identified only a handful of AZD1222 recipients as seropositive at baseline. Mostly white British, mostly female donors; authors suggested clonal diversity may be underestimated.

This clone was observed a single time. Its antigen is as yet unknown. The method was immunoSEQ multiplex PCR; TCRdb's version includes in-frame clones alone and lacks a portion of them. Counted here are approximately 80,000 clones, 75% to 90% occurring once; the ten biggest clones make up approximately 5.8%. The TCR originated in an adult in good health. The sample here was peripheral blood, taken on day 0 of AZD1222 vaccination.

In nucleotides, the CDR3 is TGTGCCAGCACCGGACCTGACCACAGGGGGGATAACTATGGCTACACCTTC. This codes for CASTGPDHRGDNYGYTF. V usage is TRBV25-1 and J usage is TRBJ1-2; the match to TRBD1 covers 8 bases. Trimming took 7 bases from V and 1 from J; bases not matched to a gene: 14. The CDR3 loop spans 17 amino acids. Germline V lookup: CDR1 MGHDK, CDR2 SYGVNS.